The present T cell receptor (beta chain) was sequenced within a study of beta chain features in type 1 diabetes (dated by TCRdb to between 2018 and 2020). The study in broad terms: Mean age, gender distribution, total cell number and subset yield were not different between patients and healthy donors. A total of 100 million to 140 million sorted cells were examined across all samples, and the number of cells per subset was strongly correlated with RNA yield. The study compared TCRB repertoires of sorted circulating CD4+ T cell subsets between recently diagnosed type 1 diabetes patients and matched healthy donors. Whereas all 30 or so donors provided naive and central memory subsets, regulatory and stem cell-like memory subsets were isolated from just 8 patients and roughly 8 healthy donors.

The germline V gene (reference sequence) specifies GTSNPN as CDR1 and SVGIG as CDR2. Trimming takes 6 bases from V and 8 bases from J, and the germline ends sit 16 bases apart. The CDR3 covers 13 residues, taking in both the cysteine and the phenylalanine. Solely the CDR3 DNA is kept, with 39 bases framed from the first base. A single peripheral blood draw of about 120 mL on average was collected from each donor into heparinised tubes. Naive, central memory, regulatory and stem cell-like memory CD4+ T cells were sorted on a BD FACSAria II using a panel including CD45RO, CCR7, CD25, CD127, CD95 and CD27. Purity was above 95% for every sorted population. PBMCs were isolated immediately by Lymphoprep density gradient centrifugation and stained directly without culture. To minimize batch effects, samples were stained and sorted in pairs, one healthy donor with one patient per experiment. The High Capacity cDNA Reverse Transcription Kit was used to reverse transcribe all of the isolated RNA, meaning that expressed TCRB transcripts were what got sequenced. Deep immunoSEQ sequencing was performed on naive, central memory and regulatory T cell samples, with an average of roughly 3.6 million total reads per sample. Sorted cells were lysed in RLT buffer, and RNA was extracted using DNase-treated RNeasy Micro or Mini kits according to cell number. Each cell subset was processed separately to prevent cross-contamination, with patient and healthy donor samples processed together. The immunoSEQ multiplex PCR was used to amplify TCRB sequences from cDNA, generating 87-bp fragments that spanned the CDR3 region. Amplicons were sequenced on the Illumina HiSeq platform. As for the original processing: PCR bias was corrected computationally using synthetic template baselines, and reads within Hamming distance 2 were collapsed, with unmergeable singletons discarded. Reads were aligned to IMGT to assign V, D and J genes, CDR3 length, and insertions or deletions at six rearrangement sites. Clonotype counts were normalized to sorted cell number within each subset before computing true diversity and Gini coefficients with the tcR R package. Repertoire sharing was quantified using the overlap coefficient calculated on TCRB nucleotide sequences. Out-of-frame TCRB sequences from naive cells were analyzed as a proxy for the pre-selection repertoire. TCRdb holds this immuneACCESS table with in-frame rearrangements only. Some clones are missing; in checked studies, unresolved V genes explain under half, and the rest has no known cause. That table supplies the V and J calls and clone size; D and trimming were determined from the DNA. The sample yields 300,000 to 450,000 clones; around 20% were counted once. The ten biggest clones cover roughly 0.045% of the sample.

General study outcomes and caveats: HLA sub-analyses involved small numbers of individuals, so any influence of HLA type on TCRB rearrangement remained unresolved. At VDJ recombination sites, patients with type 1 diabetes made fewer insertions and deleted more nucleotides, a pattern implying thymic rearrangement abnormalities. Shorter templates might have been favored by PCR, but patient and control samples were amplified and corrected together, so both groups would have been affected equally by any skew. The naive, central memory and regulatory TCRB repertoires appeared to resemble one another more closely among patients than among healthy donors. In all four CD4+ subsets, TCRB CDR3 length was moderately but significantly shorter in type 1 diabetes patients. Because cDNA was sequenced instead of genomic DNA, highly expressing activated cells could be over-represented, though the groups showed no difference in activation or CD3 levels.

This clone was recorded a few times. The antigen it binds to is not known. Base qualities are not provided; no much larger clone lies one nucleotide away. The source is a woman aged 18-29 years in good health. Sequenced material: naive CD4+ T cells from blood. According to the study, the label for this sample's cell subset or site signals: true naive CD4+ T cells. Here the chain combines TRBV30 and TRBJ1-4; TRBD1 is possibly the D segment (5 matching bases). The DNA reads as follows: TGTGCCTGTAGTAAGGGATCAGGGGAAAAACTGTTTTTT. Protein translation: CACSKGSGEKLFF.